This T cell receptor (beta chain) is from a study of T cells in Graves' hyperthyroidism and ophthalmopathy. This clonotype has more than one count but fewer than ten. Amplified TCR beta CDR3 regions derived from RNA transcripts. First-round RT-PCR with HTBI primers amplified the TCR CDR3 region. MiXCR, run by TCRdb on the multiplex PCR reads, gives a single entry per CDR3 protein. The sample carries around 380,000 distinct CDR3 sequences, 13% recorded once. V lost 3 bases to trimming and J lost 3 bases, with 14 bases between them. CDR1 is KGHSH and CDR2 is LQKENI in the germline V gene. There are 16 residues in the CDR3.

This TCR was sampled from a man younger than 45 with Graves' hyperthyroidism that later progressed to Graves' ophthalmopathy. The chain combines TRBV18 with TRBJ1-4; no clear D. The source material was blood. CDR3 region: CASSPNSPAANEKLFF. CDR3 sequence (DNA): TGTGCCAGCTCACCTAACAGTCCGGCGGCTAATGAAAAACTGTTTTTT.